One and the same sample provided the 3 T cell receptor beta chains below, sequenced in a study of blood T cell repertoires in COVID-19. Profiled with immunoSEQ multiplex PCR; TCRdb holds only in-frame clones, not every one. The table lists around 270,000 clones, around 84% of them singletons. Sequenced input: peripheral blood. The origin of the receptors is a woman in her thirties or forties who had recovered from COVID-19.

This clone was recorded only once. This rearrangement joins TRBV5-5 to TRBJ2-7; 7 bases fit TRBD1. This CDR3 spans 14 amino acids. Germline values: CDR1 SGHKS, CDR2 YYEKEE (reference sequence). V was clipped by 2 bases and J by 6 bases; unmatched bases: 8. CDR3 nucleotide sequence: TGTGCCAGCAGCTTTACTAACAGGGGACGCGAGCAGTACTTC. Protein: CASSFTNRGREQYF. Full variable domain (outside the CDR3, taken from reference TRBV5-5 and TRBJ2-7): DAGVTQSPTHLIKTRGQQVTLRCSPISGHKSVSWYQQVLGQGPQFIFQYYEKEERGRGNFPDRFSARQFPNYSSELNVNALLLGDSALYLCASSFTNRGREQYFGPGTRLTVT.

Only one count was recorded for this clone. The J gene is TRBJ2-1, the V gene TRBV29-1; TRBD1 matches 7 bases. Germline V gene data show CDR1 as SQVTM and CDR2 as ANQGSEA. V lost 4 bases to trimming and J lost 8 bases; unmatched junction nucleotides: 8. The CDR3 totals 13 residues. CDR3: CSVGKGGGDEQFF. The CDR3 DNA reads TGCAGCGTTGGGAAAGGGGGCGGAGATGAGCAGTTCTTC.

The chain uses TRBV6-1 and TRBJ1-5, with D possibly being TRBD1 (6 bases). Trimming removed 2 bases from V and 10 bases from J, with 18 bases in between. Germline values: CDR1 MNHNS, CDR2 SASEGT. The CDR3 has 15 residues. CDR3 residues: CASSEFSQGPQPQHF. The CDR3 DNA is TGTGCCAGCAGTGAATTTTCCCAGGGGCCCCAACCCCAGCATTTT.